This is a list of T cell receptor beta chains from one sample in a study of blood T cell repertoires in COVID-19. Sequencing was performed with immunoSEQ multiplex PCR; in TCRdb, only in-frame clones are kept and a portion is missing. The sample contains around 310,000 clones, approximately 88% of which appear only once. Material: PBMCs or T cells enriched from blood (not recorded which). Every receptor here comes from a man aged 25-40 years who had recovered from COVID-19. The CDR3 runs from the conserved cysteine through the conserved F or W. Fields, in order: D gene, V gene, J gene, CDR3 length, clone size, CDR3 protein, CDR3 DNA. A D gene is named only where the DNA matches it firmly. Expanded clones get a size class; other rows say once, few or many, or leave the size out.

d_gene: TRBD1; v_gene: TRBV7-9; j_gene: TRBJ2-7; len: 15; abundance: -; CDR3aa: CASSPRQGRAYEQYF; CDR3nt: TGTGCCAGCAGCCCTAGACAGGGAAGGGCCTACGAGCAGTACTTC
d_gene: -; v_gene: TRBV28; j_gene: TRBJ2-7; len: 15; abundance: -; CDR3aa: CASSPGGAGGNEQYF; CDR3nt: TGTGCCAGCAGTCCAGGCGGGGCGGGTGGGAACGAGCAGTACTTC
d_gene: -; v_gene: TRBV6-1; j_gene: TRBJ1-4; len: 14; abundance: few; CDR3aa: CASSEGRGNEKLFF; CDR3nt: TGTGCCAGCAGTGAAGGCCGAGGTAATGAAAAACTGTTTTTT
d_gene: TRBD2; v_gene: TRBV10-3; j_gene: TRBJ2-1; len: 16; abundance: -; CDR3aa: CAISESTSGAYNEQFF; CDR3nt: TGTGCCATCAGTGAGTCGACTAGCGGGGCCTACAATGAGCAGTTCTTC
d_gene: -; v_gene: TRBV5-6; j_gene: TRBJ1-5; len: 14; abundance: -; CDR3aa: CASSQGTSNQPQHF; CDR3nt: TGTGCCAGCAGCCAAGGGACAAGCAATCAGCCCCAGCATTTT
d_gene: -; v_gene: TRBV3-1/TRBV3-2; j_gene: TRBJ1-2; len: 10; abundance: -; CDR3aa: CASSQGSYTF; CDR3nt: TGTGCCAGCAGCCAAGGTAGCTACACCTTC
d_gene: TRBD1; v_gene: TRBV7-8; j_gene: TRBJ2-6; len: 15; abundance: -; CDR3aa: CASSLGTGGANVLTF; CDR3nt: TGTGCCAGCAGCTTAGGGACAGGAGGGGCCAACGTCCTGACTTTC
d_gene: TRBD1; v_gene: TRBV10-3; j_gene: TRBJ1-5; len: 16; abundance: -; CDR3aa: CAISESKTGGNQPQHF; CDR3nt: TGTGCCATCAGTGAGTCGAAGACAGGGGGCAATCAGCCCCAGCATTTT
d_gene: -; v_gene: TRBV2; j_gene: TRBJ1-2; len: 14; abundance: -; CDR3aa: CASTLQQGNYGYTF; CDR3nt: TGTGCCAGCACCTTGCAACAGGGAAACTATGGCTACACCTTC
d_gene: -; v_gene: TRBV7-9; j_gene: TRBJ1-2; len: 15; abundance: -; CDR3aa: CASSSGRSFGEGYTF; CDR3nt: TGTGCCAGCAGCTCCGGACGCTCCTTCGGGGAGGGCTACACCTTC
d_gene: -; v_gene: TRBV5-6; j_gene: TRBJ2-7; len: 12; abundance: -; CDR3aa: CASETRVREQYF; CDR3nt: TGTGCCAGCGAAACGAGGGTGAGAGAGCAGTACTTC
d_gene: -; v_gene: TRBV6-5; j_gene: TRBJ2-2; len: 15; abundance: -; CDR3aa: CASRRDRANTGELFF; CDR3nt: TGTGCCAGCAGGCGGGACAGAGCGAACACCGGGGAGCTGTTTTTT
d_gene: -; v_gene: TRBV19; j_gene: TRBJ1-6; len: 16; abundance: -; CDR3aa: CASSIWQGSDNSPLHF; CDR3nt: TGTGCCAGTAGTATCTGGCAGGGATCGGATAATTCACCCCTCCACTTT
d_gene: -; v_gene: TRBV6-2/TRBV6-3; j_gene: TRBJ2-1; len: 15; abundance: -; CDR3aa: CASSYGGGLYNEQFF; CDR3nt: TGTGCCAGCAGTTACGGAGGGGGCCTCTACAATGAGCAGTTCTTC
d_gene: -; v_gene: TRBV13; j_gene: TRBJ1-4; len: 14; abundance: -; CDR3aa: CASSLTALPEKLFF; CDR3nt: TGTGCCAGCAGCTTAACCGCGCTGCCTGAAAAACTGTTTTTT
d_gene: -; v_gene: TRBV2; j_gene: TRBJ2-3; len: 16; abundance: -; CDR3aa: CASSFDRKTSTDTQYF; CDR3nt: TGTGCCAGCAGTTTCGACAGAAAAACTAGCACAGATACGCAGTATTTT
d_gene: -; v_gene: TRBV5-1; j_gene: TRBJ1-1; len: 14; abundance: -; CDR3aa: CASSLGQINTEAFF; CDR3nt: TGCGCCAGCAGCTTGGGGCAAATTAACACTGAAGCTTTCTTT
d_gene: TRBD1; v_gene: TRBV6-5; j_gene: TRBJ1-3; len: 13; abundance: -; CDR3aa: CASSTGVWDTIYF; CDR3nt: TGTGCCAGCAGCACAGGGGTTTGGGACACCATATATTTT
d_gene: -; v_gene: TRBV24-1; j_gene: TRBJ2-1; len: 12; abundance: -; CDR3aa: CATSDLLGEQFF; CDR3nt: TGTGCCACCAGTGATTTGCTCGGGGAGCAGTTCTTC
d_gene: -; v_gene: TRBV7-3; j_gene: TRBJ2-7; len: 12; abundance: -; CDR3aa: CASSLKIRDWDF; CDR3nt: TGTGCCAGCAGCTTAAAAATCCGGGATTGGGACTTC
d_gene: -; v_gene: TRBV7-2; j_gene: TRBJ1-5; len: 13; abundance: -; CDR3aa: CASSARLDQPQHF; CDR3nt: TGTGCCAGCAGCGCGCGCCTTGATCAGCCCCAGCATTTT
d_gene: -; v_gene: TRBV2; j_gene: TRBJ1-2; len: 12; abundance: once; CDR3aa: CASSGTVYGYTF; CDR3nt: TGTGCCAGCAGTGGGACAGTCTATGGCTACACCTTC
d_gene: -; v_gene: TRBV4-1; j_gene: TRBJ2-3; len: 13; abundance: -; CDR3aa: CASSQEASVAQYF; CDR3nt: TGCGCCAGCAGCCAAGAGGCTAGCGTGGCGCAGTATTTT
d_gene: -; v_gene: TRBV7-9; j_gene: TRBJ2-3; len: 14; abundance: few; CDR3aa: CASSLEHRADTQYF; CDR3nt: TGTGCCAGCAGCTTAGAACACAGGGCAGATACGCAGTATTTT
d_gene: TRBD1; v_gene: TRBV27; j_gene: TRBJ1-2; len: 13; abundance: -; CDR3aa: CASSSTGFYGYTF; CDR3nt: TGTGCCAGCAGTTCGACAGGGTTCTATGGCTACACCTTC
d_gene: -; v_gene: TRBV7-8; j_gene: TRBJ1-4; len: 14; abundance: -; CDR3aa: CASSAGATNEKLFF; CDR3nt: TGTGCCAGCAGCGCAGGGGCGACTAATGAAAAACTGTTTTTT
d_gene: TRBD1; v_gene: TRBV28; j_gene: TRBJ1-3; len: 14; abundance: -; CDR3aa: CASSTPGGGYTIYF; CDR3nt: TGTGCCAGCAGTACCCCAGGGGGCGGTTACACCATATATTTT
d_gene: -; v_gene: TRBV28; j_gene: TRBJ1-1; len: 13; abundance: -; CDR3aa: CASSPYPTAEAFF; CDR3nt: TGTGCCAGCAGTCCCTATCCCACAGCTGAAGCTTTCTTT
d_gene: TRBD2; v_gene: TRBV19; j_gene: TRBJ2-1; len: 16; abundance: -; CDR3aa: CASSIYSGYPYNEQFF; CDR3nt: TGTGCCAGTAGTATATATAGCGGGTACCCCTACAATGAGCAGTTCTTC
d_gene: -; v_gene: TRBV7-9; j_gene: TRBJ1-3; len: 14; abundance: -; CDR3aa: CASSLTNSGNTIYF; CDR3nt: TGTGCCAGCAGCTTGACTAACTCTGGAAACACCATATATTTT
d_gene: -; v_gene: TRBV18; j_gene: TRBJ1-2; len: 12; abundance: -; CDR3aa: CASSPPGLGYTF; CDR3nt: TGTGCCAGCTCACCACCCGGGTTGGGCTACACCTTC
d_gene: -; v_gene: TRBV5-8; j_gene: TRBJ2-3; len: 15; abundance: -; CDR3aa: CASSPAADGTDTQYF; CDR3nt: TGTGCCAGCAGCCCGGCGGCAGACGGCACAGATACGCAGTATTTT
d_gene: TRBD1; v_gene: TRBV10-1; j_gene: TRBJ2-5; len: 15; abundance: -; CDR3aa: CASSEGQGTWETQYF; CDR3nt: TGCGCCAGCAGTGAGGGACAGGGTACATGGGAGACCCAGTACTTC
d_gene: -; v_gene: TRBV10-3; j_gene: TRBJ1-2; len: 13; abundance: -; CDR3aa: CAISANSPYGYTF; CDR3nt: TGTGCCATCAGTGCTAACAGCCCCTATGGCTACACCTTC
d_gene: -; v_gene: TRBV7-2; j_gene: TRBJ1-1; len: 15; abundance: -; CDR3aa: CASSPQIDMNTEAFF; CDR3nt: TGTGCCAGCAGCCCTCAGATCGATATGAACACTGAAGCTTTCTTT
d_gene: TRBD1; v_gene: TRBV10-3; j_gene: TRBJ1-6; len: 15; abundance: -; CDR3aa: CAIGFGQAGYSPLHF; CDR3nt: TGTGCCATCGGTTTCGGACAGGCTGGATATTCACCCCTCCACTTT
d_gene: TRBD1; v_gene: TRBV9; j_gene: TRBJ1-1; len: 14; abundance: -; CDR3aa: CASSPGQGYTEAFF; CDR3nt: TGTGCCAGCAGCCCGGGACAGGGTTACACTGAAGCTTTCTTT
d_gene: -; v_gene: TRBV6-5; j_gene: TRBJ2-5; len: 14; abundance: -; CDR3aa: CASRPWAIQETQYF; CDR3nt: TGTGCCAGCAGGCCATGGGCCATCCAAGAGACCCAGTACTTC